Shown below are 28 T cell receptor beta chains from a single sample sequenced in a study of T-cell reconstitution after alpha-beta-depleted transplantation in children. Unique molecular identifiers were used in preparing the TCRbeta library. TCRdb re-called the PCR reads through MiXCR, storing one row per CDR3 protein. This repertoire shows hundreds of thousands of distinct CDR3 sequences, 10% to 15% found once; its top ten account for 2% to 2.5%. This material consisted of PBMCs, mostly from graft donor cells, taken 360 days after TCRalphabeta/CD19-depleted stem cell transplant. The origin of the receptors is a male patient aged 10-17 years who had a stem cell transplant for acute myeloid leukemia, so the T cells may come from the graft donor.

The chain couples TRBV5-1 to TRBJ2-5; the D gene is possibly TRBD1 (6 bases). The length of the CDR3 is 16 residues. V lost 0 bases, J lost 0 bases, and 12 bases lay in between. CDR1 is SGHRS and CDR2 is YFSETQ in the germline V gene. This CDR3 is CASSLAGTINQETQYF. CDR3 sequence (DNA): TGCGCCAGCAGCTTGGCCGGGACAATTAACCAAGAGACCCAGTACTTC.

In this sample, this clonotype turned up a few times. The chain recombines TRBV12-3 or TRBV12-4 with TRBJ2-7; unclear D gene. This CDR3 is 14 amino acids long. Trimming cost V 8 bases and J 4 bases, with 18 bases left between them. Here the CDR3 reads CASLSTVNLYEQYF. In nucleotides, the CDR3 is TGTGCCAGCCTAAGTACGGTGAACTTATACGAGCAGTACTTC.

CDR3 sequence: CASRDSASPYEQYF. In DNA, the CDR3 is TGTGCCAGTAGGGACAGTGCCTCTCCCTACGAGCAGTACTTC. The rearrangement uses TRBV19 and TRBJ2-7; D is perhaps TRBD1 (6 bases). This CDR3 region has 14 residues. Germline V CDR1 and CDR2: LNHDA, SQIVND (reference sequence). V lost 6 bases to trimming and J lost 2 bases, with 14 bases between them.

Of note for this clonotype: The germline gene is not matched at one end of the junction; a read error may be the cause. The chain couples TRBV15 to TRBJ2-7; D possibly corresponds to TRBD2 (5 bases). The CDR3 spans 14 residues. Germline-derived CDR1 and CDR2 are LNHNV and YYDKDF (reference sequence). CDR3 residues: CATSRDRAGPPTPF. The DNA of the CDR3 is TGTGCCACCAGCAGAGATAGGGCGGGCCCTCCAACTCCCTTC.

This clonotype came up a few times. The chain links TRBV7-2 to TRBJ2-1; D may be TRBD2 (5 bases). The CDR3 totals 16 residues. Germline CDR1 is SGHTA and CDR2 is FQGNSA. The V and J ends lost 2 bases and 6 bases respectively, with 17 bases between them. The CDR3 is CASSLSRGRLGNEQFF. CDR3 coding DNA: TGTGCCAGCAGCTTATCCCGGGGTAGGCTGGGCAATGAGCAGTTCTTC.

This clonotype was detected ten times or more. Here the CDR3 reads CASSLPRAEGGDTQYF. The CDR3 DNA reads as TGTGCCAGCAGTTTACCCCGGGCGGAGGGAGGCGATACGCAGTATTTT. This chain joins TRBV12-3 or TRBV12-4 and TRBJ2-3; D perhaps matches TRBD2 (6 bases). Trimming removed 2 bases at V and 6 bases at J, with 18 bases between. This CDR3 region has 16 residues.

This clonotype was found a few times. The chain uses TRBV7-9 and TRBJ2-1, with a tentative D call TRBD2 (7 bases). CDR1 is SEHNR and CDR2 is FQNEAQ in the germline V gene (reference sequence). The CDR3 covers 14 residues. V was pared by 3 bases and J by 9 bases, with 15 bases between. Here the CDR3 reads CASSFGGASAEQFF. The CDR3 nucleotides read TGTGCCAGCAGCTTTGGGGGGGCGAGCGCTGAGCAGTTCTTC.

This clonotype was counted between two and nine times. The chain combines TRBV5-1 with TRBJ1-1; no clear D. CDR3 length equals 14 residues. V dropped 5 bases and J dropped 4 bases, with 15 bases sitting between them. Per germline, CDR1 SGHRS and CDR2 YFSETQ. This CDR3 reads CASSSAMSSTEAFF. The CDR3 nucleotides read TGCGCCAGCAGTTCTGCAATGTCGAGCACTGAAGCTTTCTTT.

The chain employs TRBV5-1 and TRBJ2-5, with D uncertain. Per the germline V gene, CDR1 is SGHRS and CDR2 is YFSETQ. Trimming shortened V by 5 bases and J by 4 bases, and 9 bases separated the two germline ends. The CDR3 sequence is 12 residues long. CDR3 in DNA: TGCGCCAGCAGTGAACACAGAGAGACCCAGTACTTC. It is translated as CASSEHRETQYF.

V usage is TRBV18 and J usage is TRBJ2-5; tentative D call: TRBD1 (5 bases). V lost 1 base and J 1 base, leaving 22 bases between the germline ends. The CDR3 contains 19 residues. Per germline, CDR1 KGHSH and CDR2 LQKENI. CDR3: CASSPRGSKNRPSQETQYF. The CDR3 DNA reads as TGTGCCAGCTCACCACGTGGCAGCAAAAACAGGCCGAGCCAAGAGACCCAGTACTTC. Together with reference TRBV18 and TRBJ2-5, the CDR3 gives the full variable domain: NAGVMQNPRHLVRRRGQEARLRCSPMKGHSHVYWYRQLPEEGLKFMVYLQKENIIDESGMPKERFSAEFPKEGPSILRIQQVVRGDSAAYFCASSPRGSKNRPSQETQYFGPGTRLLVL.

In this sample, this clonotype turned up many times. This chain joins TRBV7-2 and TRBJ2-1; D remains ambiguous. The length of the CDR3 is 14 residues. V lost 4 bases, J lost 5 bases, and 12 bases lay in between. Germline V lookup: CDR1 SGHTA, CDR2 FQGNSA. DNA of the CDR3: TGTGCCAGCAGCTCACCCCCCGCCCACAATGAGCAGTTCTTC. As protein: CASSSPPAHNEQFF.

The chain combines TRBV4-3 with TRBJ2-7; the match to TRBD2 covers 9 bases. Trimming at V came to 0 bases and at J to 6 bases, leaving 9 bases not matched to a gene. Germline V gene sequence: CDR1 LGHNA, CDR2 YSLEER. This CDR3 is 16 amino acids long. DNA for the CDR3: TGCGCCAGCAGCCAAGATCTCCTTAGCGGGAGAAGCGAGCAGTACTTC. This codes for CASSQDLLSGRSEQYF.

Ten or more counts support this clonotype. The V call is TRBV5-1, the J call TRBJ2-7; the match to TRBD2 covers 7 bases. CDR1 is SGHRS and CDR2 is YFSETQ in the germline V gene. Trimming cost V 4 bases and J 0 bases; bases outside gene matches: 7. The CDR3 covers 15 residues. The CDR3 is CASSPGDYNSYEQYF. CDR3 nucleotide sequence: TGCGCCAGCAGCCCGGGGGACTATAACTCCTACGAGCAGTACTTC.

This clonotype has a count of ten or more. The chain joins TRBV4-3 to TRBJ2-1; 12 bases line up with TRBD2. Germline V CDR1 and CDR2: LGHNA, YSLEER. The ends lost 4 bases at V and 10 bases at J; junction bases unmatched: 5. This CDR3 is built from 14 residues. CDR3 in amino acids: CASSLLAGGGEQFF. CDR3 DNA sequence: TGCGCCAGCAGCCTACTAGCGGGAGGAGGGGAGCAGTTCTTC.

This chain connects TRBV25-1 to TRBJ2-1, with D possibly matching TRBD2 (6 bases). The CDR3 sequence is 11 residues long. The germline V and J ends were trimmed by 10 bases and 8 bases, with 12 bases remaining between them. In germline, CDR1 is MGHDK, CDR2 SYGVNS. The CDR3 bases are TGTGCCACCGCGGAGGGGCATGAGCAGTTCTTC. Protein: CATAEGHEQFF.

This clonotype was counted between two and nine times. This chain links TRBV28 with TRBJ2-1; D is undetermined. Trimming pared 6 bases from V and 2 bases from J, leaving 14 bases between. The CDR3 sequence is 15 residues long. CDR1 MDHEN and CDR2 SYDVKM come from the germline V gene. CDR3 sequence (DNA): TGTGCCAGCAGCTCTGATAACAGACCCTACAATGAGCAGTTCTTC. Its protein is CASSSDNRPYNEQFF.

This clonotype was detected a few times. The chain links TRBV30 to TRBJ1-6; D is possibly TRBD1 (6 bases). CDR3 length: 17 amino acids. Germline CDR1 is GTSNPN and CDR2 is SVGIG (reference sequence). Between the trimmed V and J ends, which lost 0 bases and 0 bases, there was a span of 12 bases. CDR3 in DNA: TGTGCCTGGAGTGTATGGGACATGAGCTCCTATAATTCACCCCTCCACTTT. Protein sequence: CAWSVWDMSSYNSPLHF.

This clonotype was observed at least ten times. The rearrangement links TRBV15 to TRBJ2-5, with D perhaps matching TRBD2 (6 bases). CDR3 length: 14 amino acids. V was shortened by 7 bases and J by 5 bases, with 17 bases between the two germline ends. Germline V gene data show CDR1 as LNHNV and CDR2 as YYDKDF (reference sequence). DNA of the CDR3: TGTGCCACCACCTCGGGACTTTCCCAGGAGACCCAGTACTTC. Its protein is CATTSGLSQETQYF.

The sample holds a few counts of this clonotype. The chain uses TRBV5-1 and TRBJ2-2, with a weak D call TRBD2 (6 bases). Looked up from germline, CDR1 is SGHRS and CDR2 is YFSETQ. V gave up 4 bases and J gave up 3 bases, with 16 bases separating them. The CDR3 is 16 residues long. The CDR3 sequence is CASSPWRGSDTGELFF. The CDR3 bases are TGCGCCAGCAGCCCCTGGAGGGGCTCGGACACCGGGGAGCTGTTTTTT.

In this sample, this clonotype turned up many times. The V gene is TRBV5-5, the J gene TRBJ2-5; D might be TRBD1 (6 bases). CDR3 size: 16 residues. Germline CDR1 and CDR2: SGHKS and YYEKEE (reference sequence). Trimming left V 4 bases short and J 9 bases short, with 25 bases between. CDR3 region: CASSVTRQVSQVAQYF. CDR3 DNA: TGTGCCAGCAGCGTCACGAGACAGGTTTCCCAGGTAGCCCAGTACTTC.

The CDR3 here is CAASELQQETQYF. The CDR3 bases are TGTGCCGCGTCCGAACTTCAACAAGAGACCCAGTACTTC. This chain connects TRBV28 to TRBJ2-5; the D is unclear. The CDR3 totals 13 residues. Germline CDR1 reads MDHEN; CDR2 reads SYDVKM. Trimming removed 11 bases at V and 2 bases at J, with 15 bases between.

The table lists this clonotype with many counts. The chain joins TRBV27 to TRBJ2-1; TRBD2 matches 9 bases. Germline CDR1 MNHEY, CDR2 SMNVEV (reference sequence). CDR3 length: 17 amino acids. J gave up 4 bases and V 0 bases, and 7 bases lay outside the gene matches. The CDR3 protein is CASSLSRASGMYNEQFF. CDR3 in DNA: TGTGCCAGCAGTTTATCGAGGGCTAGCGGGATGTACAATGAGCAGTTCTTC.

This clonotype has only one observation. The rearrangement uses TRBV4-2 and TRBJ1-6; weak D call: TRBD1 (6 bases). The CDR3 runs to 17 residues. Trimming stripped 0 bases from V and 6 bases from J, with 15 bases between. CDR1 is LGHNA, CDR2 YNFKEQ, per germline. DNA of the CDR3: TGTGCCAGCAGCCAAGAACCCTCGGACAGCCCTAATTCACCCCTCCACTTT. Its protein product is CASSQEPSDSPNSPLHF.

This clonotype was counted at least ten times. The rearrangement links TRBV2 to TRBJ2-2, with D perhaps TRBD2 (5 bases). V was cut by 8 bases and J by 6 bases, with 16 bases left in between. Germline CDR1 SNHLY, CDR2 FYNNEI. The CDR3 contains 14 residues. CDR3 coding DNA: TGTGCCAGCTGCGAAGGAGAGGAGGCCGGGGAGCTGTTTTTT. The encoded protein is CASCEGEEAGELFF.

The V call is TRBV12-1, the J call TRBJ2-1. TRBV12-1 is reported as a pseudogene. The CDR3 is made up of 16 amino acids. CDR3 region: CASSPQAGAACNEQFF. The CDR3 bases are TGTGCCAGCAGCCCGCAAGCGGGAGCCGCCTGCAATGAGCAGTTCTTC.

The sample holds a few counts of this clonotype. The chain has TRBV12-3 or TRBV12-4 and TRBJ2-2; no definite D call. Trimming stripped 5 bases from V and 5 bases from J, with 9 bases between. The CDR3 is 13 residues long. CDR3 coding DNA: TGTGCCAGCAGTAACTGGGGAACCGGGGAGCTGTTTTTT. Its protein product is CASSNWGTGELFF.

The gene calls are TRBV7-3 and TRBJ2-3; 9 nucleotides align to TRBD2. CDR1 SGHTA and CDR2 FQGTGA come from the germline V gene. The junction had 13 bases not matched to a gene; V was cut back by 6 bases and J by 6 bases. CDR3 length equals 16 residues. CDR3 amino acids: CASRPGVAGAPDTQYF. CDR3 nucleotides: TGTGCCAGCAGGCCTGGGGTAGCGGGAGCCCCGGATACGCAGTATTTT. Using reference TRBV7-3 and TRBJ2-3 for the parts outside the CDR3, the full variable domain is GAGVSQTPSNKVTEKGKYVELRCDPISGHTALYWYRQSLGQGPEFLIYFQGTGAADDSGLPNDRFFAVRPEGSVSTLKIQRTERGDSAVYLCASRPGVAGAPDTQYFGPGTRLTVL.

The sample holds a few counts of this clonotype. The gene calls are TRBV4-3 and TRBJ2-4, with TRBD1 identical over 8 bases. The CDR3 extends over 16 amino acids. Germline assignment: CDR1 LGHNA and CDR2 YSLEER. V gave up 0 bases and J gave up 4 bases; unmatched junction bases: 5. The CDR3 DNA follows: TGCGCCAGCAGCCAAGATCCGAGGACAGGGAAAAACATTCAGTACTTC. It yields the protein CASSQDPRTGKNIQYF.